The clone carrying this T cell receptor beta chain was seen a few times. RNA transcripts gave rise to amplified TCR beta CDR3 regions. The HTBI primer set served for first-round RT-PCR of the TCR CDR3. Using its own MiXCR run on the multiplex PCR reads, TCRdb lists one record per CDR3 protein. The table records roughly 750,000 distinct CDR3 sequences, less than 20% of them present only once. Recently diagnosed hyperthyroidism of less than 2 months' duration affected patients aged 18 to 65. This sample stems from a study of T cells in Graves' hyperthyroidism and ophthalmopathy. The sample consisted of blood. The TCR comes from a man aged 18 to 29 with Graves' hyperthyroidism.

CDR3 loop: CASSLMLQGAHEQYF. The DNA of the CDR3 is TGTGCCAGCAGCTTGATGTTGCAGGGGGCCCACGAGCAGTACTTC. The chain is built from TRBV5-4 and TRBJ2-7, with 8 bases fitting TRBD1. Germline CDR1 is SGHNT and CDR2 is YYREEE (reference sequence). Losses at the gene ends were 1 base for V and 5 bases for J; bases not matched to a gene: 8. The CDR3 contains 15 residues.